The clone carrying this T cell receptor beta chain has just one count. The data derive from a study of cytomegalovirus exposure and HLA in healthy donors. Healthy bone marrow donors made up the donors. J lost 0 bases, V lost 3 bases, and 7 bases had no gene match. The CDR3 extends over 16 amino acids. Per the germline V gene, CDR1 is SGHRS and CDR2 is YFSETQ. In the PCR, 60 Vbeta and 13 Jbeta primers were used. Clones were read by immunoSEQ multiplex PCR, and TCRdb kept only the in-frame ones, dropping some. Altogether 85,000 to 100,000 clones are present, approximately 80% being singletons, with the ten largest covering more than 0.6%.

The clonotype comes from a woman aged 55-69 years in good health and CMV-seronegative. The rearrangement joins TRBV5-1 to TRBJ1-1; 8 positions match TRBD1. Sequenced input: PBMCs. The CDR3 sequence is CASSSPGTGMNTEAFF. CDR3 in DNA: TGCGCCAGCAGCTCCCCGGGGACAGGAATGAACACTGAAGCTTTCTTT.